The clone carrying this TCR beta chain was counted at least ten times. Its antigen is unknown. Ophthalmopathy patients had moderate-to-severe active disease, CAS ≥3, NOSPECS ≥4, and disease duration under 3 months. Exclusion followed for patients with uncontrolled infection, other autoimmune disease, pregnancy or lactation. CDR1 is DFQATT and CDR2 is SNEGSKA in the germline V gene (reference sequence). The CDR3 has 13 amino acids. Trimming shortened V by 0 bases and J by 6 bases, and 12 bases separated the two germline ends. The data stem from a study of T cells in Graves' hyperthyroidism and ophthalmopathy. RNA transcripts provided the source from which TCR beta CDR3 regions were amplified. A first-round RT-PCR of the TCR CDR3 used the HTBI primer set. TCRdb re-called the multiplex PCR reads through MiXCR, storing one row per CDR3 protein. The profile shows hundreds of thousands of distinct CDR3 sequences, about 20% of them singletons.

Study-wide findings and caveats: Before onset, by a median of about six months, the model predicted ophthalmopathy. Most thyroid-expanded clonotypes above 0.001 were also found in blood.

V usage is TRBV20-1 and J usage is TRBJ2-7; D may be TRBD1 or TRBD2 (5 bases each). This TCR came from a man aged 40-49 years with Graves' ophthalmopathy. Sequenced input: blood. The CDR3 here is CSAREGVSREQYF. The CDR3 coding sequence is TGCAGTGCTAGAGAGGGGGTCAGTCGCGAGCAGTACTTC.